This T cell receptor (beta chain) came from a study of cytomegalovirus exposure and HLA in healthy donors. Study in general: From about 170 million T cells, an earlier analysis saw 90 million to 130 million unique TCR beta sequences. Most genotyped donors, around four fifths of 300 to 400, had Caucasian-associated genetic ancestry.

13 Jbeta primers and 60 Vbeta primers were used for the PCR. The repertoire was sequenced with immunoSEQ multiplex PCR; TCRdb's copy has only in-frame clones and lacks some. The table includes under 150,000 clones, about 72% detected once. Study-level points and caveats: In a later analysis, compared with equally common non-associated chains, HLA-associated beta chains were more expanded. Reports state that TCR beta sequences accurately predicted most subjects' HLA-A and HLA-B alleles.

A remark on this clone: The target antigen is unknown.

This receptor was taken from a man between 35 and 55 years old in good health and CMV-seronegative. The sample was PBMCs.

The CDR3 loop is CASSPLAGGGTDTQYF. The CDR3 nucleotides read TGCGCCAGCAGCCCGTTAGCGGGGGGCGGGACAGATACGCAGTATTTT. This chain links TRBV5-1 with TRBJ2-3, with TRBD2 matching over 10 bases. The CDR3 spans 16 residues. V gave up 4 bases and J gave up 3 bases; unmatched junction bases: 8. Germline lookup yields CDR1 SGHRS and CDR2 YFSETQ.